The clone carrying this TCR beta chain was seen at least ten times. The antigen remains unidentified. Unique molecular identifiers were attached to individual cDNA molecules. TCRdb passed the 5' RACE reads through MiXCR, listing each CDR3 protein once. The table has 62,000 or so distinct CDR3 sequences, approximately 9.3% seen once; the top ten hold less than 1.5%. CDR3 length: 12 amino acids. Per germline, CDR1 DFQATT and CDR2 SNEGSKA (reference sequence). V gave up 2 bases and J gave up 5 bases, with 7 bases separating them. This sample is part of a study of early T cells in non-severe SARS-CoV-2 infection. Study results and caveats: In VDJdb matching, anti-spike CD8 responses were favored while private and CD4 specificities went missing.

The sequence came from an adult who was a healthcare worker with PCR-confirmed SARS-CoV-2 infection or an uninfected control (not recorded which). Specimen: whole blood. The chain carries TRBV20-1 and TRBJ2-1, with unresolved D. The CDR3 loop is CSARKTDNEQFF. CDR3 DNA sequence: TGCAGTGCTAGAAAGACGGACAATGAGCAGTTCTTC.